These 22 T cell receptor beta chains share one sample of origin, sequenced in a study of blood T cell repertoires in COVID-19. Here immunoSEQ multiplex PCR was the method, and the copy in TCRdb shows in-frame clones only, minus some. The sample has roughly 150,000 clones, 80% seen once; the top ten hold roughly 0.56%. The material sequenced was peripheral blood. These receptors were taken from a man between 60 and 75 years old with acute or convalescent COVID-19.

The chain uses TRBV7-8 and TRBJ1-6, with TRBD1 as a possible D gene (6 bases). The V gene's germline CDR1 is SGHVS and CDR2 FQNEAQ. Trimming shortened V by 5 bases and J by 6 bases, and 20 bases separated the two germline ends. The CDR3 consists of 17 residues. The CDR3 DNA reads as TGTGCCAGCAGCCTTAAACAGGGAACTACCGGTAATTCACCCCTCCACTTT. Amino acids: CASSLKQGTTGNSPLHF.

The chain links TRBV4-3 to TRBJ2-7; TRBD1 might be the D (6 bases). The CDR3 loop spans 16 amino acids. Germline V gene lookup returns CDR1 LGHNA and CDR2 YSLEER. The V and J ends lost 0 bases and 2 bases respectively, with 14 bases between them. In DNA, the CDR3 is TGCGCCAGCAGCCAAGACCGACAGGTACGAACCTACGAGCAGTACTTC. Protein: CASSQDRQVRTYEQYF.

The chain uses TRBV6-6 and TRBJ2-3; TRBD1 matches 8 bases. This CDR3 spans 15 amino acids. Germline loops: CDR1 MNHNY, CDR2 SVGAGI (reference sequence). The V and J ends lost 8 bases and 2 bases, in that order; junction bases with no gene match: 9. This CDR3 reads CASAWTGIFTDTQYF. CDR3 DNA sequence: TGTGCCAGCGCTTGGACAGGGATATTCACAGATACGCAGTATTTT.

This clone has only a few counts. The sample holds other DNA sequences that translate to the same CDR3. The genes are TRBV30 and TRBJ1-5, with D perhaps matching TRBD1 (5 bases). The germline V gene has CDR1 GTSNPN and CDR2 SVGIG (reference sequence). This CDR3 region has 13 residues. The ends were cut back, 2 bases at V and 5 bases at J, with 10 bases in the middle. The DNA for the CDR3 is TGTGCCTGGAGTCGGGGGGGTGATCAGCCCCAGCATTTT. This gives the protein CAWSRGGDQPQHF.

The V gene is TRBV9, the J gene TRBJ1-5; a possible D gene is TRBD1 (5 bases). The CDR3 length is 15 residues. Per germline, CDR1 SGDLS and CDR2 YYNGEE. V lost 0 bases and J lost 7, with 14 bases in between. The CDR3 reads CASSVAPGPQQPQHF. The CDR3 DNA reads as TGTGCCAGCAGCGTAGCCCCAGGGCCACAGCAGCCCCAGCATTTT.

V usage is TRBV9 and J usage is TRBJ2-3; 9 nucleotides line up with TRBD2. The ends lost 3 bases at V and 3 bases at J; junction bases unmatched: 8. This CDR3 region has 16 residues. CDR1 and CDR2 (germline): SGDLS, YYNGEE. The CDR3 spells CASSARRGGQTDTQYF. The CDR3, as DNA: TGTGCCAGCAGCGCCCGGCGGGGGGGCCAGACAGATACGCAGTATTTT.

The CDR3 loop reads CAIRREGASYGYTF. CDR3 coding DNA: TGTGCCATCCGCAGAGAGGGGGCTAGTTATGGCTACACCTTC. The chain uses TRBV10-3 and TRBJ1-2; 7 positions agree with TRBD1. The length of the CDR3 is 14 residues. The junction had 11 bases not matched to a gene; V was cut back by 8 bases and J by 5 bases. CDR1 ENHRY and CDR2 SYGVKD come from the germline V gene.

The V and J genes are TRBV7-2 and TRBJ2-7, with D tentatively TRBD2 (5 bases). V lost 6 bases and J 4 bases, leaving 13 bases between the germline ends. The CDR3 totals 13 residues. Germline CDR1 SGHTA, CDR2 FQGNSA. The CDR3 is CASSSSGSYEQYF. In nucleotides, the CDR3 is TGTGCCAGCAGTTCCAGCGGTTCTTACGAGCAGTACTTC. Variable domain in full (rest from reference TRBV7-2 and TRBJ2-7): GAGVSQSPSNKVTEKGKDVELRCDPISGHTALYWYRQSLGQGLEFLIYFQGNSAPDKSGLPSDRFSAERTGGSVSTLTIQRTQQEDSAVYLCASSSSGSYEQYFGPGTRLTVT.

The chain carries TRBV27 and TRBJ2-6; tentatively, D is TRBD2 (6 bases). Germline CDR1 and CDR2: MNHEY and SMNVEV (reference sequence). This CDR3 region has 15 residues. V was shortened by 8 bases and J by 0 bases, with 11 bases between the two germline ends. The CDR3 spells CASRDFSSGANVLTF. The CDR3 nucleotides are TGTGCCAGCCGGGACTTTAGCTCTGGGGCCAACGTCCTGACTTTC.

The J gene is TRBJ2-2, the V gene TRBV7-6, with TRBD2 matching 12 bases. With 1 base clipped from V and 1 base from J, the junction kept 4 bases outside the gene matches. Germline V gene data show CDR1 as SGHVS and CDR2 as FNYEAQ. The CDR3 has 18 amino acids. For the CDR3, the DNA is TGTGCCAGCAGCTTAGGCCGACTAGCGGGGGTGAACACCGGGGAGCTGTTTTTT. It is translated as CASSLGRLAGVNTGELFF.

The V gene is TRBV5-1, the J gene TRBJ1-1, with TRBD1 matching over 7 bases. The CDR3 runs 14 residues. CDR1 and CDR2 from the germline V gene are SGHRS and YFSETQ. With 4 bases clipped from V and 7 bases from J, the junction kept 10 bases outside the gene matches. The CDR3 DNA sequence: TGCGCCAGCAGCGTATTGGGGGACAGCAGTGAAGCTTTCTTT. Translated, it gives CASSVLGDSSEAFF.

The J gene is TRBJ2-1, the V gene TRBV7-6; D is unresolved. The CDR3 is made up of 11 amino acids. The germline CDR1 and CDR2 sequences are SGHVS and FNYEAQ. The V end was cut by 2 bases, the J end by 11 bases, with 7 bases between. The CDR3 DNA sequence: TGTGCCAGCAGCTTAAGTCTACAGCAGTTCTTC. Translated, it gives CASSLSLQQFF.

This clone appeared once. The chain has TRBV3-1 (or the pseudogene TRBV3-2) and TRBJ2-3, with 9 positions matching TRBD2. V trimming: 3 bases; J trimming: 4 bases; junction bases outside the gene matches: 2. Germline V gives CDR1 LGHDT, CDR2 YNNKEL (reference sequence). The CDR3 totals 14 residues. CDR3 nucleotide sequence: TGTGCCAGCAGCCAGAGACTAGCGGCAGATACGCAGTATTTT. This sequence encodes CASSQRLAADTQYF.

The chain joins TRBV28 to TRBJ1-2; perhaps TRBD1 as D (5 bases). CDR3 length: 16 residues. CDR1 and CDR2 (germline): MDHEN, SYDVKM. V lost 4 bases, J lost 0 bases, and 15 bases lay in between. The CDR3 DNA sequence: TGTGCCAGCAGTTCGTACCGGACAACGGCTAACTATGGCTACACCTTC. Residues: CASSSYRTTANYGYTF.

This rearrangement joins TRBV5-1 to TRBJ2-2; 15 bases map to TRBD2. This CDR3 has 18 residues. The germline gives CDR1 SGHRS, CDR2 YFSETQ. The V and J ends lost 4 bases and 0 bases, in that order; junction bases with no gene match: 4. The CDR3 DNA is TGCGCCAGCAGCCTGGGACTAGCGGGAGGACCGAACACCGGGGAGCTGTTTTTT. As protein: CASSLGLAGGPNTGELFF.

The DNA of the CDR3 is TGTGCCAGCAGTTACTCTGGGACAGGCGGTAACTATGGCTACACCTTC. This translates into CASSYSGTGGNYGYTF. The chain couples TRBV6-2 or TRBV6-3 to TRBJ1-2, with TRBD1 identical over 8 bases. The trim removed 0 bases at V and 1 base at J, leaving 4 bases unmatched. This CDR3 has 16 amino acids. Germline CDR1 and CDR2: MNHEY and SVGEGT.

The chain recombines TRBV6-2 or TRBV6-3 with TRBJ2-1; 8 nucleotides agree with TRBD2. Germline V CDR1 and CDR2: MNHEY, SVGEGT. The CDR3 sequence is 15 residues long. V gave up 2 bases and J gave up 5 bases; unmatched junction bases: 5. This chain's CDR3 is CASSYGTRGDNEQFF. The DNA of the CDR3 is TGTGCCAGCAGTTACGGGACTAGGGGCGACAATGAGCAGTTCTTC.

V and J are TRBV5-5 and TRBJ1-5, with D perhaps TRBD1 (5 bases). V was pared by 4 bases and J by 5 bases, with 16 bases between. CDR1 is SGHKS, CDR2 YYEKEE, per germline (reference sequence). The CDR3 is 15 residues long. The CDR3 DNA follows: TGTGCCAGCAGCAACGACAGTGCTCGCCATCAGCCCCAGCATTTT. Translation: CASSNDSARHQPQHF.

This clone was observed a handful of times. Written as DNA, the CDR3 is TGTGCCAGCAGCGTTCAGGGGAGCTCTGGAAACACCATATATTTT. Its protein is CASSVQGSSGNTIYF. The chain links TRBV7-2 to TRBJ1-3, with D possibly being TRBD1 (6 bases). V gave up 5 bases and J gave up 0 bases, with 11 bases separating them. The CDR3 runs 15 residues. Germline V gene data show CDR1 as SGHTA and CDR2 as FQGNSA.

This chain connects TRBV19 to TRBJ2-3, with D possibly TRBD2 on 5 matching bases. The CDR3 covers 12 residues. V was cut by 7 bases and J by 2 bases, with 7 bases left in between. Germline CDR1 LNHDA, CDR2 SQIVND (reference sequence). In nucleotides, the CDR3 is TGTGCCAGTAAGGACTTCACAGATACGCAGTATTTT. As protein: CASKDFTDTQYF.

CDR3 protein: CASNSQGNSPLHF. The CDR3 DNA follows: TGTGCCAGCAATAGCCAGGGTAATTCACCCCTCCACTTT. The rearrangement links TRBV25-1 to TRBJ1-6, with a possible D match to TRBD1 (5 bases). V lost 7 bases and J lost 6, with 10 bases in between. Germline V gives CDR1 MGHDK, CDR2 SYGVNS. This CDR3 is built from 13 residues.

V gene TRBV3-1 (or the pseudogene TRBV3-2) combines with J gene TRBJ2-5; D may be TRBD2 (5 bases). This CDR3 has 12 amino acids. Per germline, CDR1 LGHDT and CDR2 YNNKEL (reference sequence). V was cut by 7 bases and J by 9 bases, with 15 bases left in between. This CDR3 reads CASTTRVGSQYF. CDR3 in DNA: TGTGCCAGCACCACGCGGGTCGGTTCCCAGTACTTC.